This T cell receptor (beta chain) emerged from a study of blood T cell repertoires in COVID-19. Study-level information: Sources were T cells, B-cell-depleted T cells, or PBMCs; the material itself was cDNA or gDNA.

Note on this clone: In the same sample, other DNA sequences code for this CDR3.

TCRdb keeps only in-frame clones here, not all; method: immunoSEQ multiplex PCR. The sample lists a few hundred thousand clones; approximately 86% were seen once. Specimen: PBMCs or T cells enriched from blood (not recorded which). This TCR was sampled from a woman aged 60-70 years who had recovered from COVID-19.

CDR3 DNA: TGTGCCAGCAGTCCGGGACAGTCGAGCAATCAGCCCCAGCATTTT. Amino acid sequence: CASSPGQSSNQPQHF. The V call is TRBV2, the J call TRBJ1-5; TRBD1 matches at 7 bases. The J segment lost 1 base and the V segment lost 5 bases, leaving 5 bases of the junction unmatched. The CDR3 has 15 amino acids. Per the germline V gene, CDR1 is SNHLY and CDR2 is FYNNEI.